This T cell receptor (beta chain) originates from a study of beta chain features in type 1 diabetes (dated by TCRdb to the late 2010s). For the study in its entirety: Mean age, gender distribution, total cell number and subset yield did not differ between patients and healthy donors. Whereas all 30 or so donors provided naive and central memory subsets, regulatory and stem cell-like memory subsets were isolated from just 8 patients and roughly eight healthy donors. Across all samples, almost 110 million sorted cells were examined, and cell number per subset correlated strongly with RNA yield. In the study, TCRB repertoires of sorted circulating CD4+ T cell subsets from recently diagnosed type 1 diabetes patients were compared with those of matched healthy donors. The study at large found these results: Patients with type 1 diabetes made fewer insertions and deleted more nucleotides at VDJ recombination sites, implying thymic rearrangement abnormalities. Sequencing cDNA rather than genomic DNA could over-represent highly expressing activated cells, although activation and CD3 levels did not differ between groups. The naive, central memory and regulatory TCRB repertoires appeared to resemble one another more closely among patients than among healthy donors. A moderate but significant shortening of TCRB CDR3 length was observed in type 1 diabetes patients in all four CD4+ subsets. Shorter templates might be favored by PCR, yet because patient and control samples were amplified and corrected together, any such skew would affect both groups equally. Only small numbers of individuals were included in the HLA sub-analyses, which left unresolved whether HLA type had any influence on TCRB rearrangement.

The High Capacity cDNA Reverse Transcription Kit was used to reverse transcribe all of the isolated RNA, meaning that expressed TCRB transcripts were what got sequenced. Deep immunoSEQ sequencing was performed on naive, central memory and regulatory T cell samples, with an average of roughly 3.3 million total reads per sample. Sorted cells were lysed in RLT buffer and RNA was extracted with DNase-treated RNeasy Micro or Mini kits, depending on cell number. To prevent cross-contamination, every cell subset was processed on its own, while patient and healthy donor samples were processed together. Using the immunoSEQ multiplex PCR, TCRB sequences were amplified from cDNA into 87-bp fragments spanning the CDR3 region. Sequencing of the amplicons was done on the Illumina HiSeq platform. In the source study's methods: Synthetic template baselines were used to correct PCR bias computationally, reads within Hamming distance 2 were collapsed, and singletons that could not be merged were discarded. By aligning reads against IMGT, V, D and J genes, CDR3 length, and insertions or deletions at six rearrangement sites were assigned. Clonotype counts were normalized to sorted cell number within each subset before computing true diversity and Gini coefficients with the tcR R package. The overlap coefficient, calculated on TCRB nucleotide sequences, was used to quantify repertoire sharing. Out-of-frame TCRB sequences from naive cells were analyzed as a proxy for the pre-selection repertoire. As stored in TCRdb, this immuneACCESS dataset retains in-frame rearrangements with V and J assigned. A fraction of the clones does not appear; measured against another copy, unresolved V genes explain less than half of the discrepancy, and the remainder lacks a known reason. That table gives V, J and clone size, and the DNA gave D and trimming. The sample table lists roughly 260,000 clones, roughly a tenth of them with a count of one. The top ten constitute around 0.015% of the sample.

The CDR3 runs 14 residues from the cysteine to the phenylalanine. Only CDR3 DNA is held: 42 bases, read in frame from base 1. Relative to germline, V is missing 1 base and J is missing 6 bases, with 4 bases of the junction outside any gene match. CDR1 is given as SNHLY and CDR2 as FYNNEI, both from the germline V gene. Regarding this clone: Its recognized antigen is unknown. The input lacks base qualities; no much larger clone sits a single base away.

Each donor gave one peripheral blood draw, about 110 mL on average, collected into heparinised tubes. Naive, central memory, regulatory and stem cell-like memory CD4+ T cells were sorted on a BD FACSAria II using a panel including CD45RO, CCR7, CD25, CD127, CD95 and CD27. A purity above 95% was achieved for all sorted populations. PBMCs were isolated immediately by Lymphoprep density gradient centrifugation and stained directly without culture. Samples were stained and sorted in pairs, with one healthy donor and one patient per experiment, so that batch effects were minimized. Sequencing was done on a sample of naive CD4+ T cells from blood. The cell subset or site tag for this specimen amounts to: true naive CD4+ T cells. Here the chain combines TRBV2 and TRBJ1-2, and TRBD1 aligns with 8 junction nucleotides. The sequence derives from a man aged 25-40 years with type 1 diabetes. Read as DNA, the sequence is TGTGCCAGCAGTGAAGTTCGACAGGGGAATGGCTACACCTTC. Translated, this gives CASSEVRQGNGYTF.